This T cell receptor (beta chain) was recovered during a study of CD8+ T cells in alopecia areata. Extraction and reverse transcription of RNA yielded cDNA as the sequencing template. The protocol was immunoSEQ multiplex PCR, while the TCRdb copy is restricted to in-frame clones and leaves out a portion. The data contain some 200,000 clones, roughly 62% of them seen just once; the ten biggest clones take up roughly 12%. The CDR3 runs to 10 residues. Per germline, CDR1 SNHLY and CDR2 FYNNEI. V was trimmed by 8 bases and J by 4 bases, leaving 5 bases between them. Regarding the study as a whole: Normal scalp showed lower clonality than lesional scalp, especially alopecia totalis/universalis.

Specified treatment: oral pan-JAK inhibitor, 5-10 mg twice daily. As for this clone: As yet, its antigen is unknown.

This chain connects TRBV2 to TRBJ2-5; D unclear. The TCR comes from a human donor with alopecia areata. Sequencing used CD8+ T cells sorted from blood, obtained at week 24, from a patient treated with tofacitinib. The CDR3: CASFLETQYF. The CDR3 DNA follows: TGTGCCAGCTTCTTAGAGACCCAGTACTTC. The full variable domain, rest sourced from reference TRBV2 and TRBJ2-5, is EPEVTQTPSHQVTQMGQEVILRCVPISNHLYFYWYRQILGQKVEFLVSFYNNEISEKSEIFDDQFSVERPDGSNFTLKIRSTKLEDSAMYFCASFLETQYFGPGTRLLVL.